This T cell receptor (beta chain) was identified in a study of blood T cell repertoires in COVID-19. Study-wide context: Samples of COVID-19 (acute and convalescent) were obtained from the United States, Italy and Spain.

The CDR3 has 16 residues. The V gene end was trimmed by 5 bases and the J gene end by 6 bases; junction bases not matched to a gene: 6. CDR1 is MNHEY, CDR2 SVGEGT, per germline. Followed longitudinally, the Seattle patients had been enrolled during active infection. Per the authors' pipeline: Nucleated cell number was recorded as an estimate derived from reference gene primer amplification. Clones were read by immunoSEQ multiplex PCR, and TCRdb kept only the in-frame ones, dropping some. That table supplies the V and J calls and clone size; D and trimming were determined from the DNA. Of tens of thousands of clones detected, about 85% appear once; the ten largest clones hold approximately 3%.

Sequencing used peripheral blood. The V gene is TRBV6-2 or TRBV6-3, the J gene TRBJ2-3, with 15 bases lining up with TRBD2. The clonotype comes from a woman older than 75 with COVID-19, enrolled during active disease. Here the CDR3 reads CASSTGLAGGADTQYF. The CDR3 DNA reads TGTGCCAGCAGTACGGGACTAGCGGGAGGAGCCGATACGCAGTATTTT.